These 20 T cell receptor beta chains were all obtained from the same sample, sequenced in a study of CD8+CD57+ T cells in acquired aplastic anemia listed by TCRdb under 2018. TCRdb lists the instrument as Illumina HiSeq 2000. Genomic DNA served as template for TCR beta VDJ combination and CDR3 sequence profiling. TCRdb reprocessing: public reads trimmed at Q25 with fastp, clones called with MiXCR, in-frame beta chains kept. Identical CDR3 proteins give one entry, which carries the most common genes and DNA. The sample yields a few hundred thousand distinct CDR3 sequences; about half were counted once. Of the sample, 20% is held by the ten largest clones. Flow cytometry had shown CD8+CD57+ cell expansion in the patients selected for sequencing. The sample comprised sorted CD4+, CD8+, or CD8+CD57+ T cells (not recorded which) from PBMCs. These receptors were taken from a human donor with aplastic anemia.

This clonotype has at least ten counts. This chain links TRBV30 with TRBJ2-7; the D is unclear. There are 13 residues in the CDR3. Germline loops: CDR1 GTSNPN, CDR2 SVGIG (reference sequence). Trimming removed 4 bases from V and 4 bases from J, with 14 bases in between. CDR3 residues: CAWKGAGKYEQYF. The CDR3 nucleotides read TGTGCCTGGAAGGGCGCCGGAAAGTACGAGCAGTACTTC.

The genes are TRBV7-2 and TRBJ2-7; 11 bases line up with TRBD2. Germline lookup yields CDR1 SGHTA and CDR2 FQGNSA. V gave up 2 bases and J gave up 6 bases; unmatched junction bases: 6. The CDR3 is 15 residues long. The CDR3 bases are TGTGCCAGCAGCTTACTGACTAGCGGGATACCCGAGCAGTACTTC. It is translated as CASSLLTSGIPEQYF.

This rearrangement joins TRBV24-1 to TRBJ1-1; D is ambiguous. The V gene's germline CDR1 is KGHDR and CDR2 SFDVKD. CDR3 length: 13 amino acids. Deletions cut 6 bases from V and 0 bases from J, with 7 bases between. CDR3 sequence reads: CATSQDLNTEAFF. Here the CDR3 DNA reads TGTGCCACCAGTCAAGACCTGAACACTGAAGCTTTCTTT.

V gene TRBV20-1 combines with J gene TRBJ2-7, with 8 bases matching TRBD1. The CDR3 has 15 residues. V was clipped by 6 bases and J by 1 base; unmatched bases: 11. CDR1 is DFQATT, CDR2 SNEGSKA, per germline (reference sequence). The CDR3 sequence is CSATFRDRLSYEQYF. CDR3 bases: TGCAGTGCCACATTCCGGGACAGGTTATCCTACGAGCAGTACTTC.

This clonotype was observed at least ten times. The chain carries TRBV24-1 and TRBJ2-7; D gene uncertain. Trimming pared 1 base from V and 7 bases from J, leaving 10 bases between. The germline V gene encodes CDR1 KGHDR and CDR2 SFDVKD. The CDR3 is 13 amino acids. The CDR3 loop is CATSDFSWVEQYF. The CDR3, as DNA: TGTGCCACCAGTGATTTTTCTTGGGTTGAGCAGTACTTC.

This clonotype has a count of ten or more. Its ends do not fully match the called genes, so a read error is possible. V and J are TRBV12-3 or TRBV12-4 and TRBJ2-6, with unresolved D. The CDR3 has 15 residues. CDR3 bases: TGTGCCAGCAGTCCGGGCCTCTCTTGGGCCAACGTCCTGACTTTC. Residues: CASSPGLSWANVLTF.

The chain carries TRBV7-9 and TRBJ2-7; D gene uncertain. Germline CDR1 and CDR2: SEHNR and FQNEAQ (reference sequence). V shed 0 bases and J shed 3 bases, with 6 bases lying between them. The CDR3 loop spans 13 amino acids. CDR3 in amino acids: CASSLAQNYEQYF. For the CDR3, the DNA is TGTGCCAGCAGCTTAGCGCAAAACTACGAGCAGTACTTC.

This clonotype was recorded only once. A read error may be the cause here, since a much bigger clone is one base away. V is TRBV5-1 and J is TRBJ2-2; 7 bases line up with TRBD1. The CDR3 sequence is 15 residues long. The V gene's germline CDR1 is SGHRS and CDR2 YFSETQ. The CDR3 protein is CASSLDRANTRELFF. CDR3 bases: TGCGCCAGCAGCTTAGACAGGGCGAACACCAGGGAGCTGTTTTTT.

This clonotype was found a few times. The CDR3 DNA is TGTGCCAGCAGCCATCCCGACAGGGGATGGTACGAGCAGTACTTC. Protein: CASSHPDRGWYEQYF. The genes are TRBV2 and TRBJ2-7; 8 bases line up with TRBD1. The V segment lost 6 bases and the J segment 4 bases; nucleotides outside the gene matches: 11. The CDR3 is made up of 15 amino acids. The V gene's germline CDR1 is SNHLY and CDR2 FYNNEI.

In its sample, this clonotype was seen once. This chain connects TRBV20-1 to TRBJ1-1; possible D gene TRBD1, 5 bases. The V end was cut by 0 bases, the J end by 1 base, with 15 bases between. CDR1 DFQATT and CDR2 SNEGSKA come from the germline V gene (reference sequence). The CDR3 is 16 residues long. CDR3: CSARELGLMWNTEAFF. In nucleotides, the CDR3 is TGCAGTGCTAGAGAATTGGGGCTAATGTGGAACACTGAAGCTTTCTTT.

In nucleotides, the CDR3 is TGCAGCGTTGGAACGAGTAAGTGGGCTTATAACAATGAGCAGTTCTTC. The encoded protein is CSVGTSKWAYNNEQFF. The chain is built from TRBV29-1 and TRBJ2-1; no clear D gene. Trimming removed 4 bases at V and 5 bases at J, with 21 bases between. The CDR3 totals 16 residues. Germline CDR1 is SQVTM and CDR2 is ANQGSEA.

V gene TRBV7-9 combines with J gene TRBJ1-4; tentatively, D is TRBD1 (6 bases). This CDR3 has 17 residues. Trimming took off 5 bases at V and 5 bases at J, with 21 bases between the two ends. Looked up from germline, CDR1 is SEHNR and CDR2 is FQNEAQ (reference sequence). The CDR3 sequence is CASSPSANTGGNEKLFF. The DNA of the CDR3 is TGTGCCAGCAGCCCGTCCGCGAACACCGGGGGCAATGAAAAACTGTTTTTT.

The rearrangement uses TRBV2 and TRBJ2-7; either TRBD1 or TRBD2 may fit D (5 bases each). Germline V gene data show CDR1 as SNHLY and CDR2 as FYNNEI. This CDR3 contains 16 residues. With 2 bases removed from V and 0 bases from J, the gap between germline ends came to 14 bases. The CDR3 nucleotides are TGTGCCAGCAGTGAAATTTTTGGGGGAAGCTCCTACGAGCAGTACTTC. As protein: CASSEIFGGSSYEQYF.

This rearrangement joins TRBV7-3 to TRBJ1-5; 10 bases line up with TRBD1. Per germline, CDR1 SGHTA and CDR2 FQGTGA. The CDR3 spans 17 residues. V shed 2 bases, J shed 4 bases, and the junction held 8 bases outside the gene matches. Here the CDR3 reads CASSLVRGQGRNQPQHF. DNA of the CDR3: TGTGCCAGCAGCTTAGTGCGGGGACAGGGGAGGAATCAGCCCCAGCATTTT.

This clonotype was seen more than once but under ten times. It may be a read error: a sequence one base away is much more abundant. The chain joins TRBV19 to TRBJ2-5, with 12 positions matching TRBD2. Germline V gives CDR1 LNHDA, CDR2 SQIVND (reference sequence). The CDR3 has 15 residues. CDR3 protein: CASRRLAGDQETQCF. The CDR3 DNA reads as TGTGCCAGTAGACGACTAGCGGGGGATCAAGAGACCCAGTGCTTC.

The table lists this clonotype with many counts. The genes are TRBV4-1 and TRBJ1-5; D ambiguous. The germline CDR1 and CDR2 sequences are MGHRA and YSYEKL. V dropped 0 bases and J dropped 3 bases, with 9 bases sitting between them. This CDR3 spans 15 amino acids. CDR3 coding DNA: TGCGCCAGCAGCCAAGAGGAACGGCTCAATCAGCCCCAGCATTTT. This encodes CASSQEERLNQPQHF.

This chain links TRBV20-1 with TRBJ1-4; D perhaps matches TRBD1 (6 bases). There are 14 residues in the CDR3. From germline, CDR1 is DFQATT and CDR2 SNEGSKA (reference sequence). V lost 2 bases to trimming and J lost 7 bases, with 14 bases between them. CDR3 sequence reads: CSARSGRGAEKLFF. The CDR3 DNA follows: TGCAGTGCTAGAAGCGGCAGGGGCGCTGAAAAACTGTTTTTT.

This clonotype has a count of ten or more. The chain has TRBV6-2 or TRBV6-3 and TRBJ1-6; tentative D call: TRBD1 (6 bases). The CDR3 totals 16 residues. V was clipped by 0 bases and J by 9 bases, with 15 bases between them. Germline CDR1 MNHEY, CDR2 SVGEGT. This CDR3 reads CASSYSRGQKISPLHF. The CDR3 region has the DNA TGTGCCAGCAGTTACTCGCGCGGACAGAAAATTTCACCCCTCCACTTT.

The table lists this clonotype with a few counts. Relative to the germline gene, one junction end is altered; a read error may explain this. The CDR3 reads CASSPVRGPYSADTQYF. CDR3 DNA sequence: TGTGCCAGCAGCCCCGTGAGGGGTCCCTATAGCGCAGATACGCAGTATTTT. The rearrangement joins TRBV5-1 to TRBJ2-3; D might be TRBD1 or TRBD2, each matching 5 bases. This CDR3 is built from 17 residues. Germline assignment: CDR1 SGHRS and CDR2 YFSETQ.

This clonotype was recorded at least ten times. The chain recombines TRBV19 with TRBJ1-1, with TRBD1 identical over 7 bases. Losses at the gene ends were 6 bases for V and 0 bases for J; bases not matched to a gene: 1. CDR3 length: 13 residues. The V gene's germline CDR1 is LNHDA and CDR2 SQIVND (reference sequence). In DNA form, the CDR3 reads TGTGCCAGTAGCACAGGGGTGAACACTGAAGCTTTCTTT. Protein product: CASSTGVNTEAFF.